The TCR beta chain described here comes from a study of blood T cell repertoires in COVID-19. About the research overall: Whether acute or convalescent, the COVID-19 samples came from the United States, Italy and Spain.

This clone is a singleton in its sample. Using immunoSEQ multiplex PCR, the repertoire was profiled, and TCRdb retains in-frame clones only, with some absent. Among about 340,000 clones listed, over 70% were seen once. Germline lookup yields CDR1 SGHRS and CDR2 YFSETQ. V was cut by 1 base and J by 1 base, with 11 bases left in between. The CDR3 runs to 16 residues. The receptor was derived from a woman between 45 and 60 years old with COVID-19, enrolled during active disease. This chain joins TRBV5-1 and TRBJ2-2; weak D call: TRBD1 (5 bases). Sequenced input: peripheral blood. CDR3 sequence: CASSLKTGVNTGELFF. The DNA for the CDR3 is TGCGCCAGCAGCTTGAAAACAGGCGTGAACACCGGGGAGCTGTTTTTT.